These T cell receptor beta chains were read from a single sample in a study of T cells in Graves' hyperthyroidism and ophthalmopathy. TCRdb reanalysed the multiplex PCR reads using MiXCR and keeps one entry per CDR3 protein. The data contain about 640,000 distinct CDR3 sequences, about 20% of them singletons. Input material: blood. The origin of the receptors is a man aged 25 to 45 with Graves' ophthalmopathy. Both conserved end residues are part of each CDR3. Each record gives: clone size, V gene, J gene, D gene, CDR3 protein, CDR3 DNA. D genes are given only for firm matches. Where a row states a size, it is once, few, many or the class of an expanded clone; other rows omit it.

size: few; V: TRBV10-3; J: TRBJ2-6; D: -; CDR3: CAISPPGGNLSGANVLTF; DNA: TGTGCCATCAGTCCCCCTGGCGGGAATCTCTCTGGGGCCAACGTCCTGACTTTC
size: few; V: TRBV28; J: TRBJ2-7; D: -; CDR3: CASSLPLNSYEQYF; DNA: TGTGCCAGCAGTTTGCCACTGAACTCCTACGAGCAGTACTTC
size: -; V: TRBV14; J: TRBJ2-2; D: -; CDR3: CASSQGLLRAFDTGELFF; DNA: TGTGCCAGCAGCCAAGGACTCCTTCGAGCGTTCGACACCGGGGAGCTGTTTTTT
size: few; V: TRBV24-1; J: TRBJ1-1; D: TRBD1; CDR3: CATSDRGGTEAFF; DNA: TGTGCCACCAGCGACAGGGGAGGCACTGAAGCTTTCTTT
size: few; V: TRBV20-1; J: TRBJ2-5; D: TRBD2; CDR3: CSATKGGGKETQYF; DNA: TGCAGTGCCACGAAAGGCGGGGGAAAAGAGACCCAGTACTTC
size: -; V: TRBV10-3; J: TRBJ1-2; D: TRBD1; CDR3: CAISEGDSYGYTF; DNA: TGTGCCATCAGTGAAGGGGACAGCTATGGCTACACCTTC
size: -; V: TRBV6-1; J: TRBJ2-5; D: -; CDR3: CASSRPGLVGETQYF; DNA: TGTGCCAGCAGCCGTCCGGGACTGGTGGGAGAGACCCAGTACTTC
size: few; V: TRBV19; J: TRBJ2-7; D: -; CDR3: CASSNVRSSYEQYF; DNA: TGTGCCAGTAGTAACGTCAGGAGCTCCTACGAGCAGTACTTC
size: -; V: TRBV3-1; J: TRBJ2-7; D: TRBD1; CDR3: CASSQALGQGTYEQYF; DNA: TGTGCCAGCAGCCAAGCTTTAGGACAGGGGACCTACGAGCAGTACTTC
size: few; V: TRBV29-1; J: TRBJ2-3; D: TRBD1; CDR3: CSVRDSATDTQYF; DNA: TGCAGCGTGAGGGACAGCGCCACAGATACGCAGTATTTT
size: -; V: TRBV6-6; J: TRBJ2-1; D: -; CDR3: CASSYSSDGNEQFF; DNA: TGTGCCAGCAGTTACTCATCCGACGGCAATGAGCAGTTCTTC
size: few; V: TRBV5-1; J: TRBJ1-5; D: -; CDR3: CASSLDEGSQPQHF; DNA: TGCGCCAGCAGCTTGGATGAGGGAAGTCAGCCCCAGCATTTT
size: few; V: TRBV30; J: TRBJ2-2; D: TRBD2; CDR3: CAWGPGTSGRASTGELFF; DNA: TGTGCCTGGGGACCGGGAACTAGCGGGAGGGCCTCCACCGGGGAGCTGTTTTTT
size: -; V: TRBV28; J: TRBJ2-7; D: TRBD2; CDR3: CASSSGGGTSEYEQYF; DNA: TGTGCCAGCAGTTCGGGTGGGGGGACTAGCGAGTACGAGCAGTACTTC
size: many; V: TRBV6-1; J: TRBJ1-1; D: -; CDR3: CASSPQGPNTEAFF; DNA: TGTGCCAGCAGTCCCCAGGGCCCGAACACTGAAGCTTTCTTT
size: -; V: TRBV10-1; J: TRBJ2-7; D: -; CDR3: CASEEQYF; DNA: TGCGCCAGCGAGGAGCAGTACTTC
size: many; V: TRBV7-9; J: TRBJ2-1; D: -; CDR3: CASSLPGDNEQFF; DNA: TGTGCCAGCAGCTTACCGGGAGACAATGAGCAGTTCTTC
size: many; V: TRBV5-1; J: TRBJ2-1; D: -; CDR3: CASSLPSANNEQFF; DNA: TGCGCCAGCAGCCTCCCGTCTGCCAACAATGAGCAGTTCTTC
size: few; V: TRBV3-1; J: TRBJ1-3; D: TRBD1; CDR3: CASSRGQGAKGNTIYF; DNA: TGTGCCAGCAGCCGGGGACAGGGGGCGAAAGGAAACACCATATATTTT
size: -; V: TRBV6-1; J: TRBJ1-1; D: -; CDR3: CASQAGFEAFF; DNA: TGTGCCAGCCAAGCAGGTTTTGAAGCTTTCTTT
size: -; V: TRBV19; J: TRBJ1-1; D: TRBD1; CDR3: CASSVDRAGVNTEAFF; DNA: TGTGCCAGTAGTGTCGACAGGGCAGGAGTGAACACTGAAGCTTTCTTT
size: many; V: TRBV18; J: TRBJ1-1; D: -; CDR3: CASSPPLTGNTEAFF; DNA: TGTGCCAGCTCACCACCCCTCACCGGGAACACTGAAGCTTTCTTT
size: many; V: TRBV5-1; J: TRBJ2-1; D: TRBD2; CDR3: CASSRTSGSSMGNEQFF; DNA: TGCGCCAGCAGCCGGACTAGCGGGAGTTCTATGGGAAATGAGCAGTTCTTC
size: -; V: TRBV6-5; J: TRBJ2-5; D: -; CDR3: CASSYSPRQETQYF; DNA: TGTGCCAGCAGTTACTCGCCACGACAAGAGACCCAGTACTTC
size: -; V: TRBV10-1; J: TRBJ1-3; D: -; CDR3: CASSDGGRDTIYF; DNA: TGCGCCAGCAGTGACGGGGGCCGGGACACCATATATTTT
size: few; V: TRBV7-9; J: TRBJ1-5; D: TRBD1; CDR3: CASSAPGQGAYSNQPQHF; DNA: TGTGCCAGCAGCGCACCGGGACAGGGCGCATATAGCAATCAGCCCCAGCATTTT
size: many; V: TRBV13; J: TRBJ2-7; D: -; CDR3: CASSSPDGVQYF; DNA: TGTGCCAGCAGCTCCCCAGACGGTGTGCAGTACTTC
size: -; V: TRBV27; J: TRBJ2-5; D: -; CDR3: CASSSNQDRTPLYF; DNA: TGTGCCAGCAGTTCAAACCAGGACCGAACCCCCCTGTACTTC
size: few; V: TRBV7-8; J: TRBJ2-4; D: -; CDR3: CASSELPRGTKNIQYF; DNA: TGTGCCAGCAGCGAACTACCTAGGGGGACCAAAAACATTCAGTACTTC
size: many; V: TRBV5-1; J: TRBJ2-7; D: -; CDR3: CASSPSAGGHEQYF; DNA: TGCGCCAGCAGCCCTAGCGCCGGAGGGCACGAGCAGTACTTC
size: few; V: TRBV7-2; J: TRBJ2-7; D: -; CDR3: CASTGSPTSNEQYF; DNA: TGTGCCAGCACCGGATCCCCCACTAGCAACGAGCAGTACTTC
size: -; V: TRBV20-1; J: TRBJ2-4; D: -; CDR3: CSARDRGEFGPSDIQYF; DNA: TGCAGTGCTAGAGATCGTGGGGAGTTCGGGCCATCGGACATTCAGTACTTC
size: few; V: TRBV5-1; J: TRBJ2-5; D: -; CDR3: CASSLYPRAETQYF; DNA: TGCGCCAGCAGCTTATACCCTAGAGCGGAGACCCAGTACTTC
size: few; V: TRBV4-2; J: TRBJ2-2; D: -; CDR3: CASSQDSTGGELFF; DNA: TGTGCCAGCAGCCAAGACTCCACGGGCGGGGAGCTGTTTTTT
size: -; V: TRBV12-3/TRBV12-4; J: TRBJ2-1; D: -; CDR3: CASSILATNEQFF; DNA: TGTGCCAGCAGTATTCTAGCGACCAATGAGCAGTTCTTC
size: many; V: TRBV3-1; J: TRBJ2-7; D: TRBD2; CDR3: CASSQERGRVREQYF; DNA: TGTGCCAGCAGCCAAGAAAGAGGGAGGGTTAGGGAGCAGTACTTC
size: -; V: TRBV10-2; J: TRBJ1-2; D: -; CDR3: CASRGWGTNYGYTF; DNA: TGCGCCAGCAGGGGATGGGGGACTAACTATGGCTACACCTTC
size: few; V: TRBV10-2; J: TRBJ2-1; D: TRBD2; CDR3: CASSESSLAGRANNEQFF; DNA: TGCGCCAGCAGTGAGTCCTCACTAGCGGGACGCGCGAACAATGAGCAGTTCTTC
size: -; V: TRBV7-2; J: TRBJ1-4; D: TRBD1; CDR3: CASSFETGRNEKLFF; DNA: TGTGCCAGCAGCTTCGAGACAGGGAGGAATGAAAAACTGTTTTTT
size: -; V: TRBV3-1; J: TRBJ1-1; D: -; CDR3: CASSQVAHFGEAFF; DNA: TGTGCCAGCAGCCAAGTAGCCCACTTTGGGGAAGCTTTCTTT
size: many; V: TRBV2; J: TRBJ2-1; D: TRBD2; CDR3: CATLGTSPDNEQFF; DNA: TGTGCCACCTTGGGGACTAGCCCAGACAATGAGCAGTTCTTC
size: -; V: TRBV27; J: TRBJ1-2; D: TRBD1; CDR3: CASSLSWAGGFGYTF; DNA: TGTGCCAGCAGTTTATCGTGGGCAGGGGGCTTCGGCTACACCTTC
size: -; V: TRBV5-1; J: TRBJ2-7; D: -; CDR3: CASSSATYERYF; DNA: TGCGCCAGCAGCTCCGCCACCTACGAGCGGTACTTC
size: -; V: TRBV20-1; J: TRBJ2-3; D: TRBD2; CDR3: CSARVAGDSPILWDTQYF; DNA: TGCAGTGCTAGAGTTGCGGGAGACTCGCCAATACTTTGGGATACGCAGTATTTT
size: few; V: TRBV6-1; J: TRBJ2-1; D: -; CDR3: CASTVVESSYNEQFF; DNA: TGTGCCAGCACGGTAGTAGAGAGCTCCTACAATGAGCAGTTCTTC
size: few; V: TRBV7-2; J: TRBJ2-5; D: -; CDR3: CASNPVPGETQYF; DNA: TGTGCCAGCAACCCTGTCCCCGGAGAGACCCAGTACTTC
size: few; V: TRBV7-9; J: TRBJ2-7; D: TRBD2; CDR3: CASSRTGLADHYEQYF; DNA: TGTGCCAGCAGCCGTACGGGACTAGCGGACCACTACGAGCAGTACTTC
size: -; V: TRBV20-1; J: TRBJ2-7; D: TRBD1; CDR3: CSEGGTGTYEQYF; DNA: TGCAGTGAGGGAGGGACAGGGACCTACGAGCAGTACTTC
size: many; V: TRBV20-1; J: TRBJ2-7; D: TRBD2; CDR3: CSATETRGGEYEQYF; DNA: TGCAGTGCTACAGAAACACGCGGGGGGGAGTACGAGCAGTACTTC
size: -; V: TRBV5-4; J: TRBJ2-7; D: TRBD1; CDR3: CASSLITGQGVEQYF; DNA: TGTGCCAGCAGCTTGATCACGGGACAGGGGGTCGAGCAGTACTTC
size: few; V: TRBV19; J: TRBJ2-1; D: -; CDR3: CASSISAGVVNEQFF; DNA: TGTGCCAGTAGTATCTCGGCAGGGGTGGTCAATGAGCAGTTCTTC
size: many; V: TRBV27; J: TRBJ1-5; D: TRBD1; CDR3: CASSSHRGEGQPQHF; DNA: TGTGCCAGCAGTTCCCACAGGGGGGAGGGACAGCCCCAGCATTTT